The present T cell receptor (beta chain) was sequenced within a study of T cell responses to AZD1222 COVID-19 vaccine. Only in-frame clones appear in the TCRdb table, and some are missing; sequencing was by immunoSEQ multiplex PCR. This table holds roughly 15,000 clones, around 80% found once. This clonotype was sampled from an adult who received the AZD1222 COVID-19 vaccine. The sequenced sample was peripheral blood, obtained 28 days after the second AZD1222 dose.

The CDR3 spells CAWTPLTGTTGELFF. The CDR3, as DNA: TGTGCCTGGACCCCTCTGACAGGGACCACCGGGGAGCTGTTTTTT. This chain connects TRBV30 to TRBJ2-2; TRBD1 matches at 7 bases. Unmatched junction bases numbered 9, after V lost 4 bases and J lost 4 bases. The germline V gene has CDR1 GTSNPN and CDR2 SVGIG (reference sequence). The CDR3 runs 15 residues.